The 4 T cell receptor beta chains reported below all come from one sample, sequenced in a study of Ad26.COV2.S vaccination and SARS-CoV-2 variants. Treatment meaning: around 19 received Ad26.COV2.S at low or high dose, single or two shots; about 5 received placebo; per-sample allocation not given. Material that was analyzed had been drawn on day 63 after the first vaccine or placebo injection. TCRdb keeps only in-frame clones here, not all; method: immunoSEQ multiplex PCR. This sample yields about 350,000 clones, of which less than 90% are seen a single time; roughly 10% belongs to the top ten. The material sequenced was peripheral blood, taken in a trial of Ad26.COV2.S vaccine versus placebo. The receptors here all came from a person aged 18-60 years who received the Ad26.COV2.S COVID-19 vaccine or a placebo.

The V and J genes are TRBV29-1 and TRBJ1-1; D perhaps matches TRBD1 (5 bases). The germline CDR1 and CDR2 sequences are SQVTM and ANQGSEA. The V gene lost 7 bases and the J gene lost 0 bases, with 12 bases spanning the gap. This CDR3 has 13 amino acids. CDR3 bases: TGCAGCGCCTGGGGGACTGTGAACACTGAAGCTTTCTTT. Translated, it gives CSAWGTVNTEAFF.

The chain employs TRBV3-1 (or the pseudogene TRBV3-2) and TRBJ2-4; TRBD1 agrees at 7 bases. The CDR3 has 20 residues. The V segment lost 4 bases and the J segment 0 bases; nucleotides outside the gene matches: 18. From germline, CDR1 is LGHDT and CDR2 YNNKEL (reference sequence). CDR3 sequence reads: CASSPSAGGSGVGAKNIQYF. In nucleotides, the CDR3 is TGTGCCAGCAGCCCAAGCGCAGGGGGTTCAGGAGTGGGAGCCAAAAACATTCAGTACTTC.

The chain combines TRBV9 with TRBJ2-7; perhaps D is TRBD1 or TRBD2 (5 bases each). Germline V gives CDR1 SGDLS, CDR2 YYNGEE. V lost 0 bases and J lost 0, with 10 bases in between. The CDR3 totals 15 residues. Here the CDR3 reads CASSVAGADSYEQYF. The CDR3 DNA follows: TGTGCCAGCAGCGTAGCCGGGGCAGACTCCTACGAGCAGTACTTC.

The gene calls are TRBV19 and TRBJ2-1; 7 positions agree with TRBD1. There are 15 residues in the CDR3. J lost 5 bases, V lost 1 base, and 5 bases had no gene match. Germline V lookup: CDR1 LNHDA, CDR2 SQIVND (reference sequence). The DNA of the CDR3 is TGTGCCAGTAGTATAGGTGGGACAGAGAACAATGAGCAGTTCTTC. Encoded protein: CASSIGGTENNEQFF.